Below, one TCR beta chain is given with its context. This sample is part of a study of blood T cell repertoires in COVID-19. Study summary: Samples taken during acute and convalescent COVID-19 were collected in the United States, Italy and Spain. The analysed material was cDNA or gDNA that came from T cells, B-cell-depleted T cells, or PBMCs.

Methods used by the authors: Using reference gene primer amplification, nucleated cell counts were estimated. Sequencing used immunoSEQ multiplex PCR; TCRdb keeps in-frame clones, though not all of them. V and J calls plus clone size are reproduced from that table; the DNA served to infer D and trimming. The sample lists some 250,000 clones, around 86% occurring once. This CDR3 region has 14 residues. V lost 3 bases, J lost 6 bases, and 7 bases stayed unmatched. CDR1 is DFQATT, CDR2 SNEGSKA, per germline (reference sequence). The specimen sequenced was peripheral blood. The origin of this receptor is a woman in her fifties or sixties with active or convalescent COVID-19. The gene calls are TRBV20-1 and TRBJ2-1, with 8 bases lining up with TRBD2. The CDR3 DNA reads as TGCAGTGCTAGTCTCGCGGGGGGACTCAATGAGCAGTTCTTC. Encoded protein: CSASLAGGLNEQFF.